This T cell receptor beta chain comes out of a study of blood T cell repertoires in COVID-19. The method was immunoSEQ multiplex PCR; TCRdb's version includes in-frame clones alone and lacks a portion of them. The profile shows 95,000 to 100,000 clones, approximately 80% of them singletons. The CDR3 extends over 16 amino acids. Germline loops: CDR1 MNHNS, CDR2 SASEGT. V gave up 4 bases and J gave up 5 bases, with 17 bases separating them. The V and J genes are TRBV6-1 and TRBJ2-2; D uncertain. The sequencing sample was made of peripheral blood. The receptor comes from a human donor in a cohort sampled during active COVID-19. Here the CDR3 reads CASSGYGYGPTGELFF. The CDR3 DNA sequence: TGTGCCAGCAGTGGGTATGGTTATGGGCCAACCGGGGAGCTGTTTTTT.